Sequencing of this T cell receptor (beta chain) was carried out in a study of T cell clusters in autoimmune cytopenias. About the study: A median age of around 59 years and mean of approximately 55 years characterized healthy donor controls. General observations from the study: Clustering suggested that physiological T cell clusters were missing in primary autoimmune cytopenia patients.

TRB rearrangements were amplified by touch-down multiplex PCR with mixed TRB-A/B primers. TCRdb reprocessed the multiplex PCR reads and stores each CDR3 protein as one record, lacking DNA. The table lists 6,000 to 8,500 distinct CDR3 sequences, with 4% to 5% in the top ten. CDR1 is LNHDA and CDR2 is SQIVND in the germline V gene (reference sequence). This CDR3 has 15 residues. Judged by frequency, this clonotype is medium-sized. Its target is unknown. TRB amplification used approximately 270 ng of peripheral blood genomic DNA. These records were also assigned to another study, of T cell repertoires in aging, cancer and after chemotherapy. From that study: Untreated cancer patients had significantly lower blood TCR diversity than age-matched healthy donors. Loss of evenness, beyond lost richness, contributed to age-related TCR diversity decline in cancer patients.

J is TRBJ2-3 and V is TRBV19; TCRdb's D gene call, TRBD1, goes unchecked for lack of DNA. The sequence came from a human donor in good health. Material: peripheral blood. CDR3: CASSMAGGGTDTQYF.